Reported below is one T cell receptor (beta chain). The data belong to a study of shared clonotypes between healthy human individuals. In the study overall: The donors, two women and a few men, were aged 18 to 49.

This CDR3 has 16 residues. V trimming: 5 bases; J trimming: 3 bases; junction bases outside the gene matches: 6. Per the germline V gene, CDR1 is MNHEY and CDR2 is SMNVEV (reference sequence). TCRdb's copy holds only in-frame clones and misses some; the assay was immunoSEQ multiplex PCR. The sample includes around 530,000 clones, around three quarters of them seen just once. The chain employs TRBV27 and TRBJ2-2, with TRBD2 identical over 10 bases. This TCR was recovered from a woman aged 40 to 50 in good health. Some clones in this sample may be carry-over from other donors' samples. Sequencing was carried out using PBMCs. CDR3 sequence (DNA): TGTGCCAGCAGTCCTAGACTAGCGGGCTACACCGGGGAGCTGTTTTTT. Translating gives CASSPRLAGYTGELFF.